This note documents a single TCR beta chain sequence. No antigen is known for it. PCR amplification relied on 60 Vbeta primers (plus 13 Jbeta primers). Sequencing used immunoSEQ multiplex PCR; TCRdb keeps in-frame clones, though not all of them. The sample has under 250,000 clones; approximately 80% are singletons. This sample is part of a study of cytomegalovirus exposure and HLA in healthy donors. With 1 base removed from V and 2 bases from J, the gap between germline ends came to 12 bases. The CDR3 runs 16 residues. The germline CDR1 and CDR2 sequences are LNHDA and SQIVND (reference sequence). Study observations and caveats: A further, later analysis showed that HLA-associated TCR beta chains (compared with equally common others) were more clonally expanded. Among immune exposure information, only CMV serostatus was available. Per a prior analysis, the majority of TCR beta V segments were productive roughly 87% or roughly 30% of the time. Some V segments (TRBV6-2 and TRBV6-3 among them) were excluded as indistinguishable.

Sequences were obtained from PBMCs. The sequence derives from a boy aged 2 to 10 in good health and CMV-seronegative. The genes are TRBV19 and TRBJ1-5; maybe TRBD1 (6 bases). DNA of the CDR3: TGTGCCAGTAGTATAGGAGTTTCAGGGGGCAATCAGCCCCAGCATTTT. Residues: CASSIGVSGGNQPQHF.